Below, 13 T cell receptor beta chains from the same sample are listed, as sequenced in a study of blood T cell repertoires in COVID-19. Sequencing was performed with immunoSEQ multiplex PCR; in TCRdb, only in-frame clones are kept and a portion is missing. The table lists about 150,000 clones, 85% of them singletons, with 2.5% to 3% in the top ten. The source material was peripheral blood. These receptors were collected from a woman between 40 and 50 years old with active or convalescent COVID-19.

This clone was detected only once. The V gene is TRBV7-2, the J gene TRBJ2-5, with D possibly matching TRBD2 (5 bases). The CDR3 is 14 amino acids. V was pared by 4 bases and J by 1 base, with 10 bases between. CDR1 is SGHTA, CDR2 FQGNSA, per germline. The CDR3 loop reads CASSSPGVQETQYF. The CDR3 DNA follows: TGTGCCAGCAGCTCTCCCGGGGTCCAAGAGACCCAGTACTTC.

The chain employs TRBV5-5 and TRBJ1-5; D might be TRBD1 (6 bases). Germline lookup yields CDR1 SGHKS and CDR2 YYEKEE (reference sequence). The CDR3 runs 15 residues. V was clipped by 3 bases and J by 6 bases, with 16 bases between them. The CDR3 here is CASSSGGRGSQPQHF. CDR3 DNA: TGTGCCAGCAGCTCGGGGGGCAGGGGTAGTCAGCCCCAGCATTTT.

The rearrangement links TRBV9 to TRBJ2-1, with 8 bases that match TRBD2. V gave up 1 base and J gave up 5 bases; unmatched junction bases: 8. The CDR3 extends over 16 amino acids. Germline values: CDR1 SGDLS, CDR2 YYNGEE. CDR3 region: CASSVSPSGGDNEQFF. CDR3 coding DNA: TGTGCCAGCAGCGTAAGTCCTTCGGGAGGGGACAATGAGCAGTTCTTC. Supplemented by reference TRBV9 and TRBJ2-1, the full variable domain reads DSGVTQTPKHLITATGQRVTLRCSPRSGDLSVYWYQQSLDQGLQFLIQYYNGEERAKGNILERFSAQQFPDLHSELNLSSLELGDSALYFCASSVSPSGGDNEQFFGPGTRLTVL.

Only one count was recorded for this clone. The chain has TRBV27 and TRBJ2-7; 14 bases fit TRBD2. J was trimmed by 5 bases and V by 5 bases; bases with no gene match: 11. Germline V gene lookup returns CDR1 MNHEY and CDR2 SMNVEV (reference sequence). This CDR3 has 17 residues. The CDR3 nucleotides are TGTGCCAGCAGTACCGCCGGGACTAGCGGGAGTCGACACGAGCAGTACTTC. It encodes CASSTAGTSGSRHEQYF.

The chain is built from TRBV27 and TRBJ1-6; TRBD1 might be the D (5 bases). The CDR3 extends over 15 amino acids. Germline V gives CDR1 MNHEY, CDR2 SMNVEV (reference sequence). Trimming left V 7 bases short and J 5 bases short, with 15 bases between. This CDR3 is CASTRGGVHNSPLHF. The CDR3 nucleotides are TGTGCCAGCACCCGCGGGGGGGTCCATAATTCACCCCTCCACTTT.

V is TRBV19 and J is TRBJ1-1; unclear D gene. Germline V gives CDR1 LNHDA, CDR2 SQIVND (reference sequence). The CDR3 length is 13 residues. The germline V and J ends were trimmed by 6 bases and 10 bases, with 18 bases remaining between them. The CDR3: CASSTRHLEGAFF. The CDR3 nucleotides are TGTGCCAGTAGCACCCGCCACCTAGAGGGAGCTTTCTTT.

The chain carries TRBV6-6 and TRBJ2-1; D is unclear. The CDR3 covers 11 residues. The V gene lost 6 bases and the J gene lost 7 bases, with 7 bases spanning the gap. CDR1 is MNHNY and CDR2 is SVGAGI in the germline V gene (reference sequence). CDR3: CASSPRNEQFF. The CDR3 DNA sequence: TGTGCCAGCAGCCCCCGTAATGAGCAGTTCTTC.

V and J are TRBV29-1 and TRBJ1-1; 9 bases fit TRBD1. The CDR3 loop spans 14 amino acids. Germline trimming cut 6 bases from V and 0 bases from J; bases unmatched to any gene: 5. Germline V gives CDR1 SQVTM, CDR2 ANQGSEA. CDR3 sequence: CSVGTGWVNTEAFF. CDR3 DNA: TGCAGCGTGGGGACAGGGTGGGTGAACACTGAAGCTTTCTTT.

The chain carries TRBV16 and TRBJ1-2; D is unresolved. V gave up 1 base and J gave up 6 bases, with 9 bases separating them. The CDR3 runs to 13 residues. Germline CDR1 is KGHSY and CDR2 is FQNENV. The CDR3 here is CASSQFGGNGYTF. CDR3 nucleotide sequence: TGTGCCAGCAGCCAATTTGGAGGGAATGGCTACACCTTC.

Written as DNA, the CDR3 is TGTGCCAGCAGTTCATACCATTCAGGGGGCTCCTACAATGAGCAGTTCTTC. This sequence encodes CASSSYHSGGSYNEQFF. The chain employs TRBV27 and TRBJ2-1; TRBD1 agrees at 7 bases. CDR1 and CDR2 from the germline V gene are MNHEY and SMNVEV (reference sequence). The CDR3 sequence is 17 residues long. Trimming removed 4 bases from V and 0 bases from J; junction bases left unmatched: 9.

The chain is built from TRBV30 and TRBJ2-6; perhaps TRBD1 as D (6 bases). This CDR3 contains 14 residues. V lost 7 bases to trimming and J lost 0 bases, with 10 bases between them. Germline CDR1 GTSNPN, CDR2 SVGIG (reference sequence). CDR3 protein: CASGQSSGANVLTF. The CDR3 DNA reads as TGTGCCTCCGGACAGTCCTCTGGGGCCAACGTCCTGACTTTC.

In its sample, this clone was seen a few times. The V gene is TRBV9, the J gene TRBJ1-1, with a weak D call TRBD1 (5 bases). CDR3 length: 14 amino acids. The germline V gene has CDR1 SGDLS and CDR2 YYNGEE. Trimming shortened V by 0 bases and J by 4 bases, and 10 bases separated the two germline ends. CDR3 in DNA: TGTGCCAGCAGCGTAGCTCAGGGATCCACTGAAGCTTTCTTT. Its protein is CASSVAQGSTEAFF.

The count of this clone is one. The chain is built from TRBV6-2 or TRBV6-3 and TRBJ2-5; the match to TRBD1 covers 7 bases. Trimming cost V 0 bases and J 1 base; bases outside gene matches: 2. Germline V gives CDR1 MNHEY, CDR2 SVGEGT. The CDR3 runs 15 residues. CDR3 sequence reads: CASSYSRTGQETQYF. CDR3 bases: TGTGCCAGCAGTTACTCCCGGACAGGCCAAGAGACCCAGTACTTC.